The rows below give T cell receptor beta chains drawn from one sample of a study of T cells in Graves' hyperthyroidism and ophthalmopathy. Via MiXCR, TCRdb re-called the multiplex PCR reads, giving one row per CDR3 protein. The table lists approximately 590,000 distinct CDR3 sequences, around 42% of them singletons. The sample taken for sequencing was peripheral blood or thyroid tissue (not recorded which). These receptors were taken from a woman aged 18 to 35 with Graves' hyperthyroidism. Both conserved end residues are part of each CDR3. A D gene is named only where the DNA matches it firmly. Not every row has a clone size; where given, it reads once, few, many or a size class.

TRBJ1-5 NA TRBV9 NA CASSVGWGGSQHF TGTGCCAGCAGCGTAGGATGGGGGGGTTCCCAGCATTTT
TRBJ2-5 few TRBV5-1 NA CASSLEGMMETQYF TGCGCCAGCAGCTTGGAGGGCATGATGGAGACCCAGTACTTC
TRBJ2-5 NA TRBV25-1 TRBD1 CASSAPQTGEETQYF TGTGCCAGCAGTGCTCCCCAGACAGGGGAAGAGACCCAGTACTTC
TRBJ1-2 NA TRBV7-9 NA CASSSSTMSPYGYTF TGTGCCAGCAGCTCCTCTACTATGAGTCCTTATGGCTACACCTTC
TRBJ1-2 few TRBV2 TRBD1 CASSEARDSHYGYTF TGTGCCAGCAGTGAGGCCCGGGACAGCCACTATGGCTACACCTTC
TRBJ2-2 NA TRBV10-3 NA CAISEAGQELFF TGTGCCATCAGTGAGGCTGGACAAGAGCTGTTTTTT
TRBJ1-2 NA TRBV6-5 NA CASSYFGGTESF TGTGCCAGCAGTTACTTCGGGGGGACTGAATCGTTC
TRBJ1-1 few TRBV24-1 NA CAWRRGVNTEAFF TGTGCCTGGAGGCGGGGGGTGAACACTGAAGCTTTCTTT
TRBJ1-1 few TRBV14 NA CASSQVRWAGAVNTEAFF TGTGCCAGCAGCCAAGTTCGTTGGGCAGGGGCAGTAAACACTGAAGCTTTCTTT
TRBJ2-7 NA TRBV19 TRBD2 CASSRGLAGGGPYEQYF TGTGCCAGTAGTAGAGGACTAGCGGGAGGGGGCCCCTACGAGCAGTACTTC
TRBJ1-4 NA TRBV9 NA CASSWNTGRVEKLFF TGTGCCAGCAGCTGGAATACTGGACGGGTTGAAAAACTGTTTTTT
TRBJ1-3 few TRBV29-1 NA CSALDPRSGNTIYF TGCAGCGCCCTTGATCCAAGGTCTGGAAACACCATATATTTT
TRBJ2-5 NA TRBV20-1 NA CSARAVVEETQYF TGCAGTGCTAGAGCGGTGGTAGAAGAGACCCAGTACTTC
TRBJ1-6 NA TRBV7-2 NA CASSSTGSNSPLHF TGTGCCAGCAGCTCAACAGGGAGTAATTCACCCCTCCACTTT
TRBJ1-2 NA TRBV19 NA CASSPVVSGVLYGYTF TGTGCCAGTAGTCCTGTTGTATCCGGGGTCCTCTATGGCTACACCTTC
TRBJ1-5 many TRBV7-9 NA CASSLSGGTSNQPQHF TGTGCCAGCAGCTTATCTGGGGGAACTAGCAATCAGCCCCAGCATTTT
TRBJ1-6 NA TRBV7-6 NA CASSISGRTWDYNSPLHF TGTGCCAGTAGTATATCGGGCCGGACCTGGGACTATAATTCACCCCTCCACTTT
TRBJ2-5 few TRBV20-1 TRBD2 CSAREEGGSETQYF TGCAGTGCTAGAGAGGAGGGAGGGTCAGAGACCCAGTACTTC